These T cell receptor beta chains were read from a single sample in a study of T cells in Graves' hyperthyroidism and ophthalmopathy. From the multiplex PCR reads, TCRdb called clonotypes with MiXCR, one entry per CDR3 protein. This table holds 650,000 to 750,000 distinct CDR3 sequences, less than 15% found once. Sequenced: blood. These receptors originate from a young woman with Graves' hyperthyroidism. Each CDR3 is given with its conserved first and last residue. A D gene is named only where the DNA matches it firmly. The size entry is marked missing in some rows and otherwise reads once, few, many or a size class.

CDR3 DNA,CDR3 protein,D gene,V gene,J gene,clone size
TGTGCCAGCAGTGACCTTGACAGGGCAACTAATGAAAAACTGTTTTTT,CASSDLDRATNEKLFF,TRBD1,TRBV6-1,TRBJ1-4,-
TGTGCCAGCAGCTTGGGTCGGTACTCCTACGAGCAGTACTTC,CASSLGRYSYEQYF,-,TRBV12-3/TRBV12-4,TRBJ2-7,many
TGCGCCAGCAGTGAAACGACAGACAATGAGCAGTTCTTC,CASSETTDNEQFF,-,TRBV10-1,TRBJ2-1,few
TGTGCCAGCATGAAGGACCGCTCTGGAAACACCATATATTTT,CASMKDRSGNTIYF,-,TRBV6-1,TRBJ1-3,few
TGTGCCAGCAGTTACCGAAGGACAGGGTGGCGCACCGGGGAGCTGTTTTTT,CASSYRRTGWRTGELFF,TRBD1,TRBV6-6,TRBJ2-2,-
TGCAGTGCTAGGATAAGTCCTGAAGCTTTCTTT,CSARISPEAFF,-,TRBV20-1,TRBJ1-1,few
TGTGCCAGCAGTCGTCCCGGGACTAGCGGGAATTACGAGCAGTACTTC,CASSRPGTSGNYEQYF,TRBD2,TRBV6-2/TRBV6-3,TRBJ2-7,once
TGTGCCAGCAGTTCCGGGACTAGGGGGTCTCAGGATGAGCAGTTCTTC,CASSSGTRGSQDEQFF,TRBD2,TRBV6-5,TRBJ2-1,few
TGTGCCAGCAGGACAGTAGTAGACACTGAAGCTTTCTTT,CASRTVVDTEAFF,-,TRBV28,TRBJ1-1,many
TGTGCCAGCTCACAACGAGAGGCGAACACTGAAGCTTTCTTT,CASSQREANTEAFF,-,TRBV18,TRBJ1-1,many
TGTGCCAGCAGGGGATTCCGGGCAGGCGAGCAGTACTTC,CASRGFRAGEQYF,-,TRBV28,TRBJ2-7,many
TGTGCCACCAGCAGAGGGGTGGCAGGGGAAGAGACCCAGTACTTC,CATSRGVAGEETQYF,-,TRBV15,TRBJ2-5,-
TGTGCTAGTGGTTTGGAGCTTCGAGAGACCCAGTACTTC,CASGLELRETQYF,-,TRBV12-5,TRBJ2-5,few
TGCAGTGCGGACCGCCGGACTAGCGGGAGTCCGAATGAGCAGTTCTTC,CSADRRTSGSPNEQFF,TRBD2,TRBV20-1,TRBJ2-1,many
TGTGCCAGCAGGGGCGAAGATACGCAGTATTTT,CASRGEDTQYF,-,TRBV28,TRBJ2-3,-
TGTGCCAGCAGCTTAGCCGGACTAGGGTTCACAGATACGCAGTATTTT,CASSLAGLGFTDTQYF,TRBD2,TRBV7-2,TRBJ2-3,many
TGTGCCAGCAGTTTCAACAGGGGGCGAGCTGAAGCTTTCTTT,CASSFNRGRAEAFF,TRBD1,TRBV27,TRBJ1-1,-